This T cell receptor (beta chain) was captured by sequencing in a study of graft-versus-host responses after intestinal transplantation. Study background: All recipients were given anti-thymocyte globulin induction, and tacrolimus and steroids were then administered for three to four years.

About this clone itself: The antigen is undetermined.

Sequencing used immunoSEQ multiplex PCR; TCRdb keeps in-frame clones, though not all of them. The repertoire holds about 90,000 clones, with 91% as singletons. The junction had 5 bases not matched to a gene; V was cut back by 4 bases and J by 2 bases. The germline gives CDR1 SGHTA, CDR2 FQGNSA. The CDR3 covers 14 residues. The specimen was unstimulated CD4+ T cells sorted from spleen or lymph node cells, collected before transplant. The TCR comes from a human donor who was the organ donor for an intestinal transplant. The chain is built from TRBV7-2 and TRBJ2-7; 7 bases fit TRBD2. The DNA of the CDR3 is TGTGCCAGCAGCTCCAGGACTAGGCCCTACGAGCAGTACTTC. The encoded protein is CASSSRTRPYEQYF.